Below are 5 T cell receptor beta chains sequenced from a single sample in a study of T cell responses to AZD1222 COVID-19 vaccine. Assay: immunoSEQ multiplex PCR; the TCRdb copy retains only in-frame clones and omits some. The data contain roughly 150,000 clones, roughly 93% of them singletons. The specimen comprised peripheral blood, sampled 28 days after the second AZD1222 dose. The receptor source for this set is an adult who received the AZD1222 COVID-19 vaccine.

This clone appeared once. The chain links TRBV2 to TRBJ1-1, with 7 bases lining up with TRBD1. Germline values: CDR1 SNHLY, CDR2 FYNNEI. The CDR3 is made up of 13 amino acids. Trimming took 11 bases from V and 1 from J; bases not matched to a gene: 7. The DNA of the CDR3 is TGTGCCTCCGAGACAGGGAGGAACACTGAAGCTTTCTTT. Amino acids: CASETGRNTEAFF.

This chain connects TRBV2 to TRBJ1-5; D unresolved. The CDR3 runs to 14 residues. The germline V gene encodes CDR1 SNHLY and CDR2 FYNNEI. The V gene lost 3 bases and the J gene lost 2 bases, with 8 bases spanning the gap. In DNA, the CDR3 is TGTGCCAGCAGTGAGACGTCAGGCAATCAGCCCCAGCATTTT. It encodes CASSETSGNQPQHF.

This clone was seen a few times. The DNA for the CDR3 is TGTGCCAAAGAACGGAACACTGAAGCTTTCTTT. This translates into CAKERNTEAFF. The chain is built from TRBV2 and TRBJ1-1, with no clear D. V dropped 10 bases and J dropped 1 base, with 7 bases sitting between them. The CDR3 loop spans 11 amino acids. Germline-derived CDR1 and CDR2 are SNHLY and FYNNEI.

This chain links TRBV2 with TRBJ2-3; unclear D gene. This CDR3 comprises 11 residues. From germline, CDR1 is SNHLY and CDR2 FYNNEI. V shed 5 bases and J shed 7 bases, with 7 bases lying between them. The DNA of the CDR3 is TGTGCCAGCAGTCCACAAAATACGCAGTATTTT. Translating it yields CASSPQNTQYF.

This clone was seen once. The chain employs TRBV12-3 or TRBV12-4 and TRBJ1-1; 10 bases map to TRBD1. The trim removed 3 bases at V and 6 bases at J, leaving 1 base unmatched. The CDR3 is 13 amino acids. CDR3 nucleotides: TGTGCCAGCAGTTTGGGGACAGGGGCTGAAGCTTTCTTT. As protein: CASSLGTGAEAFF.